The next 13 T cell receptor beta chains were all read from a single sample in a study of CD8 T cells in ankylosing spondylitis. Study-wide points: Several highly homologous variants made up a TCR beta motif, and this motif appeared characteristic of ankylosing spondylitis blood.

The antigens these receptors bind are not known. Each CDR3 protein is one row after TCRdb ran MiXCR on the 5' RACE reads. The sample includes about 220,000 distinct CDR3 sequences, around 7.9% of them seen just once. Specimen: blood, either unsorted or a sorted T cell fraction (not recorded which). The origin of the receptors is a male donor with ankylosing spondylitis.

This clonotype showed up just a few times. The V call is TRBV12-3 or TRBV12-4, the J call TRBJ2-7; a possible D gene is TRBD1 (6 bases). Trimming left V 1 base short and J 3 bases short, with 10 bases between. The CDR3 is 14 residues long. CDR3: CASSLGTDFYEQYF. CDR3 nucleotide sequence: TGTGCCAGCAGTTTAGGGACAGACTTCTACGAGCAGTACTTC.

This chain joins TRBV10-1 and TRBJ1-1; the D is unclear. CDR3 length: 18 residues. From germline, CDR1 is WNHNN and CDR2 SYGVQD (reference sequence). V was clipped by 9 bases and J by 4 bases, with 30 bases between them. The CDR3 protein is CASKSGEQVGISITEAFF. CDR3 nucleotides: TGCGCCAGTAAAAGCGGGGAGCAGGTTGGGATTAGCATCACTGAAGCTTTCTTT.

At least ten counts were recorded for this clonotype. V gene TRBV4-3 combines with J gene TRBJ2-6; TRBD1 matches at 9 bases. There are 17 residues in the CDR3. The V segment lost 4 bases and the J segment 9 bases; nucleotides outside the gene matches: 13. CDR1 and CDR2 from the germline V gene are LGHNA and YSLEER. The CDR3 loop is CASSPFAGTGSVNVLTF. DNA for the CDR3: TGCGCCAGCAGCCCATTTGCCGGGACAGGGTCTGTCAACGTCCTGACTTTC.

This clonotype appeared many times. This rearrangement joins TRBV25-1 to TRBJ1-1, with D unclear. The CDR3 contains 14 residues. Germline V gives CDR1 MGHDK, CDR2 SYGVNS. V lost 2 bases and J lost 6, with 13 bases in between. The CDR3 region is CASSEPGPYAEAFF. Written as DNA, the CDR3 is TGTGCCAGCAGTGAACCGGGCCCCTATGCTGAAGCTTTCTTT.

This clonotype appeared a few times. The chain couples TRBV4-3 to TRBJ2-3; 11 bases are a match to TRBD2. Germline CDR1 and CDR2: LGHNA and YSLEER. The CDR3 totals 15 residues. With 4 bases clipped from V and 6 bases from J, the junction kept 6 bases outside the gene matches. In nucleotides, the CDR3 is TGCGCCAGCAGCCCTATTAGCGGGGGGGCTGATACGCAGTATTTT. Protein: CASSPISGGADTQYF.

This clonotype was counted between two and nine times. The chain carries TRBV20-1 and TRBJ2-1, with 7 bases aligning to TRBD2. This CDR3 has 14 amino acids. Trimming at V came to 7 bases and at J to 3 bases, leaving 9 bases not matched to a gene. Germline V gene lookup returns CDR1 DFQATT and CDR2 SNEGSKA (reference sequence). The CDR3 sequence is CSGNLAELYNEQFF. The CDR3 DNA follows: TGCAGTGGTAATCTAGCGGAACTCTACAATGAGCAGTTCTTC.

This clonotype was seen many times. The rearrangement uses TRBV28 and TRBJ2-3, with TRBD1 matching over 8 bases. The CDR3 covers 16 residues. Germline lookup yields CDR1 MDHEN and CDR2 SYDVKM. The J segment lost 6 bases and the V segment lost 5 bases, leaving 13 bases of the junction unmatched. DNA of the CDR3: TGTGCCAGCAGTCCCCTCAGGACAGGGAAGTCTGATACGCAGTATTTT. Encoded protein: CASSPLRTGKSDTQYF.

The sample holds a few counts of this clonotype. The J gene is TRBJ2-7, the V gene TRBV30, with TRBD2 as a possible D gene (7 bases). This CDR3 spans 13 amino acids. Germline values: CDR1 GTSNPN, CDR2 SVGIG (reference sequence). V lost 2 bases to trimming and J lost 8 bases, with 16 bases between them. The CDR3 DNA follows: TGTGCCTGGAGTCCAGGGAGGGGGGCCCAGCAGTACTTC. It yields the protein CAWSPGRGAQQYF.

In nucleotides, the CDR3 is TGCAGCGTTGGGCAGGGAATCTCCTACGAGCAGTACTTC. It codes for CSVGQGISYEQYF. The chain employs TRBV29-1 and TRBJ2-7; D might be TRBD1 (5 bases). Germline-derived CDR1 and CDR2 are SQVTM and ANQGSEA. The CDR3 loop spans 13 amino acids. The V and J ends lost 4 bases and 0 bases respectively, with 10 bases between them.

This clonotype was found many times. V and J are TRBV7-9 and TRBJ2-1; tentatively, D is TRBD1 or TRBD2 (5 bases each). The CDR3 length is 15 residues. The ends were cut back, 6 bases at V and 8 bases at J, with 20 bases in the middle. Germline V lookup: CDR1 SEHNR, CDR2 FQNEAQ (reference sequence). CDR3 DNA sequence: TGTGCCAGCAGTCGTACCGGGACCCACGTCCATGAGCAGTTCTTC. Translating gives CASSRTGTHVHEQFF.

In this sample, this clonotype turned up a few times. The chain uses TRBV27 and TRBJ1-1, with a possible D match to TRBD1 (5 bases). Trimming took 4 bases from V and 0 from J, leaving 18 bases between them. The germline V gene has CDR1 MNHEY and CDR2 SMNVEV (reference sequence). This CDR3 contains 17 residues. CDR3 residues: CASSSGRGLFMNTEAFF. CDR3 DNA sequence: TGTGCCAGCAGTTCGGGGCGGGGCCTTTTCATGAACACTGAAGCTTTCTTT.

The table lists this clonotype with many counts. The chain carries TRBV10-3 and TRBJ2-7; 10 bases match TRBD2. This CDR3 has 14 residues. V shed 8 bases, J shed 1 base, and the junction held 5 bases outside the gene matches. The germline gives CDR1 ENHRY, CDR2 SYGVKD. The CDR3 sequence is CAIVSGGDSYEQYF. The DNA of the CDR3 is TGTGCCATCGTCAGCGGGGGGGATTCCTACGAGCAGTACTTC.

This clonotype was counted ten times or more. DNA for the CDR3: TGCGCCAGCAGCCAGACCGTAACAGGGGGCTGGCAGTACTTC. Protein sequence: CASSQTVTGGWQYF. The genes are TRBV4-3 and TRBJ2-7; TRBD1 matches 9 bases. CDR1 is LGHNA, CDR2 YSLEER, per germline. This CDR3 is built from 14 residues. The V gene end was trimmed by 3 bases and the J gene end by 9 bases; junction bases not matched to a gene: 9.